This T cell receptor beta chain was recorded in a study of alternative splicing in chronic myeloid leukemia remission (dated by TCRdb to 2019 to 2021). Regarding the study in general: Peripheral blood from chronic-phase CML patients at diagnosis and remission was profiled by RNA sequencing and compared with healthy donors. Nine or ten diagnostic specimens, together with matched remission specimens, were obtained from the RESIST (imatinib), ENESTxtnd (nilotinib) and PINNACLE (nilotinib plus pegylated interferon) trials. Median ages of about 54 years at diagnosis, 56 to 60 at remission and roughly 37 for healthy controls were recorded. Total leukocytes from peripheral blood collected in EDTA were used as the trial diagnostic specimens. Nine CML samples, seven diagnostic and two matched remission, came from the French Persistem study. Female/male counts were 11/5 for diagnosis samples, 8/3 for remission samples and 2/4 for controls. Total RNA was extracted with Trizol from peripheral blood mononuclear cells of diagnosis, remission and control samples.

To prepare the library, bulk RNA-seq was applied. The TruSeq Stranded RNA sample prep kit was used to generate libraries of poly-A-enriched mRNA from an input of approximately 0.9 ug total RNA. Each sample was sequenced in triplicate using paired-end sequencing on a HiSeq 2500. A read length of 125 nucleotides per mate was used for RNA-seq. Per the original workflow: After trimming, reads were aligned to hg38 using STAR v2.7, and quality control was handled by FASTQC, RSeQC and multiqc. Salmon 0.14.1 was used to quantify gene expression levels as transcripts per million (TPM). Principal component analysis suggested that transcriptomic profiles were not driven by trial, library batch, sequencing batch, treatment regimen or sex. TCRdb reprocessed the raw reads; every CDR3 protein sequence is a single record, and DNA is not supplied. The V and J calls and clone size are TCRdb's, not the authors'. The data table for this sample lists approximately 85 distinct CDR3 sequences.

The CDR3 covers 15 residues, taking in both the cysteine and the phenylalanine. DNA was not recorded. Sequences MDHEN (CDR1) and SYDVKM (CDR2) are obtained from the germline V gene. Overall results and qualifications from the work: Strong differences in blood cell composition were observed between timepoints, with a shift from myeloid progenitor enrichment at diagnosis to mature lymphoid enrichment at remission. Blood cell composition at remission was reconfigured to resemble lymphoid cell-enriched normal controls.

This specimen's time point label, interpreted: chronic-phase CML before TKI therapy (screening/day 1). Around 16 CML patients were included in the patient cohort, and matched post-remission samples were retrieved for a subset of these patients. Only a few counts were recorded for this clonotype. Its recognized antigen is unknown. The sample in question was PBMCs or total blood leukocytes (not recorded which), obtained at diagnosis. This sequence was found in an adult with chronic myeloid leukemia. This chain is built from TRBV28 and TRBJ2-7; without DNA, the TCRdb call of TRBD2 cannot be checked. The CDR3 amino acid sequence is: CASSLLGGDLYEQYF.